Listed here is a single T cell receptor (beta chain). Its antigen is still unknown. The data derive from a study of T cell responses to AZD1222 COVID-19 vaccine. V lost 1 base and J 8 bases, leaving 21 bases between the germline ends. CDR3 size: 16 residues. Germline CDR1 reads SGHDT; CDR2 reads YYEEEE. Some clones are missing from TCRdb's copy, which holds only in-frame ones; the method was immunoSEQ multiplex PCR. The table records about 150,000 clones, roughly 87% of them present only once. Study-wide results and limits: Females outnumbered males among donors, who were mostly white British; clonal diversity was possibly underestimated.

Timing groups of about 4 and about 12 weeks for second doses were pooled. The sequence came from an adult who received the AZD1222 COVID-19 vaccine. The V call is TRBV5-6, the J call TRBJ1-1, with D possibly being TRBD1 (5 bases). The sample consisted of peripheral blood, taken 28 days after the second AZD1222 dose. CDR3 sequence reads: CASSLLPGLDFTEAFF. CDR3 bases: TGTGCCAGCAGCTTGCTTCCGGGACTGGATTTTACAGAAGCTTTCTTT.